The 23 T cell receptor beta chains presented below share a single source sample, sequenced in a study of immune evolution from preneoplasia to lung adenocarcinoma. The method was immunoSEQ multiplex PCR; TCRdb's version includes in-frame clones alone and lacks a portion of them. The sample has 8,000 to 9,500 clones; more than 75% are singletons. Sequences were obtained from FFPE minimally invasive lung adenocarcinoma tissue. The receptors come from a donor older than 65 with lung adenocarcinoma.

This clone was seen a handful of times. Other DNA sequences of this sample code for an identical CDR3. The CDR3, as DNA: TGTGCCAGCAGATACACAGATACGCAGTATTTT. It translates to CASRYTDTQYF. This chain connects TRBV6-1 to TRBJ2-3, with unresolved D. Per germline, CDR1 MNHNS and CDR2 SASEGT. Trimming cost V 6 bases and J 2 bases, with 3 bases left between them. The CDR3 loop spans 11 amino acids.

This rearrangement joins TRBV28 to TRBJ2-2; 12 bases agree with TRBD2. V lost 6 bases, J lost 6 bases, and 5 bases stayed unmatched. The CDR3 runs 15 residues. Germline V gene data show CDR1 as MDHEN and CDR2 as SYDVKM. CDR3: CASRSTSGRAGELFF. DNA for the CDR3: TGTGCCAGCAGGTCGACTAGCGGGAGAGCCGGGGAGCTGTTTTTT.

J is TRBJ1-2 and V is TRBV28, with D tentatively TRBD1 (5 bases). The CDR3 covers 13 residues. CDR1 is MDHEN, CDR2 SYDVKM, per germline. V was clipped by 6 bases and J by 6 bases, with 14 bases between them. The DNA for the CDR3 is TGTGCCAGCAGAACCGGGACTGTGGATGGCTACACCTTC. Amino acids: CASRTGTVDGYTF.

The J gene is TRBJ2-2, the V gene TRBV7-2; D might be TRBD2 (5 bases). Germline lookup yields CDR1 SGHTA and CDR2 FQGNSA. V lost 5 bases and J lost 8, with 12 bases in between. This CDR3 is built from 13 residues. The CDR3 is CASSPRTRGELFF. In DNA, the CDR3 is TGTGCCAGCAGCCCACGGACTCGGGGGGAGCTGTTTTTT.

V usage is TRBV30 and J usage is TRBJ2-3; possible D gene TRBD1, 5 bases. The CDR3 spans 15 residues. V lost 2 bases and J lost 5, with 17 bases in between. From germline, CDR1 is GTSNPN and CDR2 SVGIG (reference sequence). The CDR3 protein is CAWSRWGSTGDTQYF. Here the CDR3 DNA reads TGTGCCTGGAGTCGTTGGGGCTCAACTGGAGATACGCAGTATTTT. The full variable domain, its missing parts supplied by reference TRBV30 and TRBJ2-3, is SQTIHQWPATLVQPVGSPLSLECTVEGTSNPNLYWYRQAAGRGLQLLFYSVGIGQISSEVPQNLSASRPQDRQFILSSKKLLLSDSGFYLCAWSRWGSTGDTQYFGPGTRLTVL.

The gene calls are TRBV4-1 and TRBJ1-2; TRBD1 agrees at 11 bases. Per the germline V gene, CDR1 is MGHRA and CDR2 is YSYEKL. CDR3 length: 14 amino acids. Germline trimming cut 4 bases from V and 7 bases from J; bases unmatched to any gene: 5. CDR3 nucleotides: TGCGCCAGCAGCCCTGTGGGACAGGGGGGTGGCTACACCTTC. Translation gives CASSPVGQGGGYTF.

This chain joins TRBV2 and TRBJ2-6, with D unresolved. The CDR3 sequence is 15 residues long. V lost 1 base and J lost 0, with 4 bases in between. CDR1 and CDR2 from the germline V gene are SNHLY and FYNNEI. The chain's CDR3 is CASSEGSSGANVLTF. CDR3 DNA: TGTGCCAGCAGTGAAGGAAGCTCTGGGGCCAACGTCCTGACTTTC.

The J gene is TRBJ1-1, the V gene TRBV29-1, with D unclear. Germline values: CDR1 SQVTM, CDR2 ANQGSEA. V lost 6 bases to trimming and J lost 5 bases, with 13 bases between them. The CDR3 sequence is 12 residues long. The CDR3 DNA is TGCAGCGTCGGCACCTGGAGGACTGAAGCTTTCTTT. Amino acid sequence: CSVGTWRTEAFF.

The rearrangement uses TRBV5-1 and TRBJ2-2, with 7 positions matching TRBD2. Germline-derived CDR1 and CDR2 are SGHRS and YFSETQ. The CDR3 contains 14 residues. The trim removed 2 bases at V and 5 bases at J, leaving 3 bases unmatched. DNA for the CDR3: TGCGCCAGCAGCTTCGAACTAGCGACCGGGGAGCTGTTTTTT. It specifies CASSFELATGELFF.

CDR3 coding DNA: TGTGCCAGCAGATCGGGACTAGCGGGACCAACAGATACGCAGTATTTT. Its protein product is CASRSGLAGPTDTQYF. J is TRBJ2-3 and V is TRBV2; 13 bases match TRBD2. Unmatched junction bases numbered 6, after V lost 6 bases and J lost 3 bases. There are 16 residues in the CDR3. The germline CDR1 and CDR2 sequences are SNHLY and FYNNEI.

This clone showed up just once. The rearrangement joins TRBV4-1 to TRBJ1-2, with D perhaps matching TRBD1 (6 bases). Germline lookup yields CDR1 MGHRA and CDR2 YSYEKL. The CDR3 spans 13 residues. V shed 5 bases and J shed 2 bases, with 9 bases lying between them. The CDR3 DNA reads TGCGCCAGCAGCGCCGGGGGCAACTATGGCTACACCTTC. This gives the protein CASSAGGNYGYTF.

V usage is TRBV7-8 and J usage is TRBJ2-7, with 10 nucleotides matching TRBD2. This CDR3 is 17 amino acids long. Per germline, CDR1 SGHVS and CDR2 FQNEAQ. The ends lost 2 bases at V and 4 bases at J; junction bases unmatched: 11. The DNA for the CDR3 is TGTGCCAGCAGCTTATCCCGGCCCTTAGCGGGAGGTTACGAGCAGTACTTC. Translating gives CASSLSRPLAGGYEQYF. The complete variable domain, with remaining parts taken from reference TRBV7-8 and TRBJ2-7, reads GAGVSQSPRYKVAKRGQDVALRCDPISGHVSLFWYQQALGQGPEFLTYFQNEAQLDKSGLPSDRFFAERPEGSVSTLKIQRTQQEDSAVYLCASSLSRPLAGGYEQYFGPGTRLTVT.

The chain employs TRBV5-1 and TRBJ2-1; D may correspond to TRBD1 or TRBD2 (6 bases each). The CDR3 is 16 amino acids. V shed 3 bases and J shed 10 bases, with 23 bases lying between them. Per germline, CDR1 SGHRS and CDR2 YFSETQ. Written as DNA, the CDR3 is TGCGCCAGCAGCTCGCTAACAGGCCTCTTAGGGGGGGAGCAGTTCTTC. Protein product: CASSSLTGLLGGEQFF. The variable domain in full, completed from reference TRBV5-1 and TRBJ2-1, reads KAGVTQTPRYLIKTRGQQVTLSCSPISGHRSVSWYQQTPGQGLQFLFEYFSETQRNKGNFPGRFSGRQFSNSRSEMNVSTLELGDSALYLCASSSLTGLLGGEQFFGPGTRLTVL.

This clone was picked up a small number of times. The genes are TRBV28 and TRBJ2-7; TRBD1 matches at 7 bases. With V trimmed by 6 bases and J by 2 bases, 7 bases remained unmatched. CDR3 length: 14 amino acids. Germline V gene lookup returns CDR1 MDHEN and CDR2 SYDVKM. CDR3: CASRVDREPYEQYF. In DNA form, the CDR3 reads TGTGCCAGCAGAGTTGACAGGGAACCCTACGAGCAGTACTTC.

CDR3 bases: TGTGCCAGCAGTTTTAGCGGGACTGAGACCCAGTACTTC. Translating gives CASSFSGTETQYF. The genes are TRBV9 and TRBJ2-5; 8 nucleotides align to TRBD2. CDR1 is SGDLS, CDR2 YYNGEE, per germline. The CDR3 loop spans 13 amino acids. V lost 5 bases and J lost 5; bases outside the gene matches: 5.

The genes are TRBV12-5 and TRBJ2-3; 9 positions match TRBD2. Looked up from germline, CDR1 is LGHNT and CDR2 is FRNRAP. Losses at the gene ends were 3 bases for V and 2 bases for J; bases not matched to a gene: 6. CDR3 length: 16 amino acids. CDR3: CASGLMAGGSTDTQYF. CDR3 nucleotide sequence: TGTGCTAGTGGTTTAATGGCGGGAGGGTCCACAGATACGCAGTATTTT. The full variable domain, its missing parts supplied by reference TRBV12-5 and TRBJ2-3, is DARVTQTPRHKVTEMGQEVTMRCQPILGHNTVFWYRQTMMQGLELLAYFRNRAPLDDSGMPKDRFSAEMPDATLATLKIQPSEPRDSAVYFCASGLMAGGSTDTQYFGPGTRLTVL.

The chain combines TRBV4-1 with TRBJ2-3; 15 bases align to TRBD2. Trimming at V came to 4 bases and at J to 6 bases, leaving 14 bases not matched to a gene. Germline CDR1 is MGHRA and CDR2 is YSYEKL. The CDR3 is 19 amino acids. The chain's CDR3 is CASSRDPPPGLAGGDTQYF. The CDR3 nucleotides are TGCGCCAGCAGCCGCGATCCGCCGCCGGGACTAGCGGGAGGCGATACGCAGTATTTT.

The V call is TRBV5-1, the J call TRBJ1-1; no reliable D call. This CDR3 is built from 15 residues. Germline-derived CDR1 and CDR2 are SGHRS and YFSETQ. The V gene lost 0 bases and the J gene lost 4 bases, with 13 bases spanning the gap. CDR3 sequence: CASSLAGTRGTEAFF. As DNA, the CDR3 is TGCGCCAGCAGCTTGGCCGGCACCAGAGGCACTGAAGCTTTCTTT.

This clone was picked up a small number of times. This rearrangement joins TRBV9 to TRBJ2-2; no clear D. Trimming cost V 0 bases and J 3 bases, with 3 bases left between them. The CDR3 spans 13 residues. Germline loops: CDR1 SGDLS, CDR2 YYNGEE. The CDR3 DNA reads TGTGCCAGCAGCGTAGATTACACCGGGGAGCTGTTTTTT. Amino acid sequence: CASSVDYTGELFF.

There are a few counts of this clone. V and J are TRBV15 and TRBJ1-5; D is undetermined. CDR3 size: 15 residues. In germline, CDR1 is LNHNV, CDR2 YYDKDF (reference sequence). V gave up 0 bases and J gave up 3 bases, with 9 bases separating them. CDR3: CATSRDSGINQPQHF. The DNA of the CDR3 is TGTGCCACCAGCAGAGATTCGGGGATCAATCAGCCCCAGCATTTT.

This chain links TRBV7-9 with TRBJ1-2; 12 nucleotides line up with TRBD1. CDR1 is SEHNR and CDR2 is FQNEAQ in the germline V gene (reference sequence). The trim removed 5 bases at V and 8 bases at J, leaving 15 bases unmatched. The CDR3 extends over 17 amino acids. The CDR3 bases are TGTGCCAGCAGCCGCGTAACGGGGGGACAGGGGGCGCCAGGCTACACCTTC. This sequence encodes CASSRVTGGQGAPGYTF.

The rearrangement links TRBV4-1 to TRBJ2-7; 7 bases match TRBD1. The V gene end was trimmed by 4 bases and the J gene end by 3 bases; junction bases not matched to a gene: 6. The CDR3 loop spans 14 amino acids. Germline V gene data show CDR1 as MGHRA and CDR2 as YSYEKL. The CDR3 is CASSLRQGYYEQYF. Written as DNA, the CDR3 is TGCGCCAGCAGCCTTAGACAGGGTTACTACGAGCAGTACTTC.

This rearrangement joins TRBV6-1 to TRBJ2-1; 13 bases align to TRBD2. V gave up 1 base and J gave up 6 bases; unmatched junction bases: 0. The CDR3 length is 15 residues. Germline V gives CDR1 MNHNS, CDR2 SASEGT. In DNA, the CDR3 is TGTGCCAGCAGTGAAGGGACTAGCGGGAGCAATGAGCAGTTCTTC. Its translation: CASSEGTSGSNEQFF.